The rows below give T cell receptor beta chains drawn from one sample of a study of identical twins. TCRdb re-analysed the 5' RACE reads in MiXCR, keeping a single row per CDR3 protein. Counted here are hundreds of thousands of distinct CDR3 sequences, around a tenth occurring once; the ten biggest clones make up roughly 5%. Input material: memory (CD45RO+) T cells sorted from blood. The receptors here all came from a woman aged 18-30 years in good health. Each CDR3 is given with its conserved first and last residue.

TRBV6-8 | CASTIASSTDTQYF
TRBV11-1 | CASTGTSRHTQYF
TRBV20-1 | CSAQVGTSTSRADTQYF
TRBV11-2 | CASSLAAPPFTGELFF
TRBV12-3/TRBV12-4 | CASSLIGSVGEQYF
TRBV24-1 | CATSGGGGPDTQYF
TRBV5-1 | CASSGGPQETQYF
TRBV27 | CASSLGLAGVNGEQFF
TRBV20-1 | CSAELGGTDTQYF
TRBV5-1 | CASNFGPGDEQYF
TRBV9 | CASSVGPATPDTQYF
TRBV20-1 | CSARDPKEESETQYF
TRBV2 | CASRGKTSGKDNEQFF
TRBV5-1 | CASSSTGAADTGELFF
TRBV20-1 | CSAPPGHSNTEAFF
TRBV7-6 | CASSAGREFSNEQFF
TRBV5-1 | CASSLAGTATGANVLTF
TRBV9 | CASSGLRGGRTDTQYF
TRBV5-1 | CASSTPSGTSGLDHHEQFF
TRBV7-9 | CASSFLLGLANTGELFF
TRBV5-6 | CASNRWDTQYF
TRBV5-1 | CASSLQGARDTQYF
TRBV9 | CASRKGLVTDTQYF
TRBV7-3 | CASSATTGLLETQYF
TRBV11-2 | CASSPQRTPYNEQFF
TRBV20-1 | CSASLFGEGAAGEQYF
TRBV20-1 | CSAIPQGGYGYTF
TRBV6-5 | CASSYSLTFNEQFF
TRBV6-2/TRBV6-3 | CASQIPGRTYGYTF
TRBV29-1 | CSVEDLGSESSYNEQFF
TRBV20-1 | CSAERQAEAAQYF
TRBV29-1 | CSVTIGLFSGEQYF
TRBV5-1 | CASSLEFSGGANEQFF
TRBV14 | CASSPHKGYEQYF
TRBV10-3 | CAISESMREKLFF
TRBV25-1 | CASSGGSTEAFF
TRBV25-1 | CASTEGGQSYEQYF
TRBV7-2 | CASGYAVDQPQHF
TRBV12-3/TRBV12-4 | CASSFYRGRISGELFF
TRBV9 | CASSPQTGLSGNTIYF
TRBV11-3 | CASSSGQGDYGYTF
TRBV6-2/TRBV6-3 | CASSPGTSGRNLYNEQFF
TRBV4-3 | CASSQGQGGRGELFF
TRBV6-2/TRBV6-3 | CASSPLRGASSYNEQFF
TRBV11-3 | CASSLFQRGDGDTQYF
TRBV20-1 | CSARKPGLEANTGELFF